This TCR beta chain is from a study of OX40 agonist ivuxolimab in advanced cancers. The wider study: Patients were given ivuxolimab, an antibody that agonizes OX40 (CD134). Allowance was made for prior anti-PD-1, anti-PD-L1 or anti-CTLA-4 therapy, and 35% to 40% had some.

Generated by immunoSEQ multiplex PCR, the TCRdb table keeps only in-frame clones and is missing some. The sample consists of about 51,000 clones, roughly 90% of them appearing once. This clone came up once. No antigen is known for it. Per germline, CDR1 SEHNR and CDR2 FQNEAQ (reference sequence). The trim removed 9 bases at V and 3 bases at J, leaving 14 bases unmatched. The CDR3 runs 16 residues. Notes on the study in general: Some of the nonresponding patients also showed low levels of normalized T-cell clonal expansion.

The sample consisted of CD4+ or CD8+ T cells sorted from blood, taken in a trial of the OX40 agonist ivuxolimab. The TCR sequence derives from an adult with an advanced solid tumor such as melanoma, head and neck, liver or kidney cancer. This chain links TRBV7-9 with TRBJ1-2; TRBD1 matches 9 bases. The CDR3 sequence is CASTPGTGRKDYGYTF. The CDR3 DNA is TGTGCCAGTACTCCCGGGACAGGGAGGAAGGACTATGGCTACACCTTC.